The 8 T cell receptor beta chains below all came from one sample that was sequenced in a study of blood T cell repertoires in COVID-19. TCRdb keeps only in-frame clones here, not all; method: immunoSEQ multiplex PCR. The table lists hundreds of thousands of clones, around 92% of them singletons, with approximately 1.8% in the top ten. Material: peripheral blood. Receptors were obtained from a woman in her 30s with COVID-19, enrolled during active disease.

The V gene is TRBV27, the J gene TRBJ2-7; TRBD1 matches at 8 bases. CDR3 length: 16 amino acids. Germline-derived CDR1 and CDR2 are MNHEY and SMNVEV (reference sequence). After removal of 5 bases from V and 2 bases from J, the junction contained 11 bases not matched to a gene. CDR3 protein: CASSLIPGQATYEQYF. CDR3 nucleotides: TGTGCCAGCAGTCTAATACCGGGACAGGCCACCTACGAGCAGTACTTC.

The gene calls are TRBV2 and TRBJ1-2, with D possibly being TRBD1 (6 bases). Trimming cost V 4 bases and J 4 bases, with 10 bases left between them. CDR3 length: 13 amino acids. Per the germline V gene, CDR1 is SNHLY and CDR2 is FYNNEI. In DNA, the CDR3 is TGTGCCAGCAGTGCACGGACAGCCTATGGCTACACCTTC. This sequence encodes CASSARTAYGYTF.

The genes are TRBV10-1 and TRBJ2-7, with D maybe TRBD2 (5 bases). The germline gives CDR1 WNHNN, CDR2 SYGVQD (reference sequence). V was clipped by 6 bases and J by 6 bases, with 18 bases between them. The CDR3 totals 14 residues. For the CDR3, the DNA is TGCGCCAGCAGCGGTCCTCGGAGAGGGTTCGAGCAGTACTTC. As protein: CASSGPRRGFEQYF.

This chain joins TRBV10-1 and TRBJ1-3; D not certain. Trimming stripped 11 bases from V and 0 bases from J, with 11 bases between. The CDR3 covers 13 residues. Germline V lookup: CDR1 WNHNN, CDR2 SYGVQD (reference sequence). Written as DNA, the CDR3 is TGCGCCTCCGGGGAGTCCTCTGGAAACACCATATATTTT. It translates to CASGESSGNTIYF.

V and J are TRBV12-3 or TRBV12-4 and TRBJ2-1, with D possibly TRBD1 on 5 matching bases. This CDR3 has 12 amino acids. Trimming cost V 6 bases and J 7 bases, with 10 bases left between them. This chain's CDR3 is CASRGPVNEQFF. In DNA, the CDR3 is TGTGCCAGCAGGGGGCCAGTAAATGAGCAGTTCTTC.

This chain links TRBV6-5 with TRBJ2-7, with TRBD1 identical over 10 bases. CDR1 is MNHEY, CDR2 SVGAGI, per germline. The CDR3 loop spans 16 amino acids. V dropped 4 bases and J dropped 3; count of bases not matched to a gene: 9. The CDR3 sequence: CASSSTSGTGVYEQYF. Written as DNA, the CDR3 is TGTGCCAGCAGTTCAACTTCCGGGACAGGGGTCTACGAGCAGTACTTC.

CDR3 in amino acids: CASSLSRDSMYGYTF. The CDR3 DNA reads TGTGCCAGCAGTTTATCGCGGGACAGCATGTATGGCTACACCTTC. The V gene is TRBV27, the J gene TRBJ1-2, with 7 nucleotides matching TRBD1. Per the germline V gene, CDR1 is MNHEY and CDR2 is SMNVEV (reference sequence). The length of the CDR3 is 15 residues. V dropped 0 bases and J dropped 5; count of bases not matched to a gene: 6.

This chain uses TRBV9 with TRBJ1-2, with 7 bases fitting TRBD1. The germline gives CDR1 SGDLS, CDR2 YYNGEE. V trimming: 4 bases; J trimming: 0 bases; junction bases outside the gene matches: 12. The CDR3 runs 17 residues. The CDR3 coding sequence is TGTGCCAGCAGCTTCAACAGGGGCGGAGTAACTAACTATGGCTACACCTTC. It translates to CASSFNRGGVTNYGYTF.